This T cell receptor beta chain was retrieved from a study of T cell responses to AZD1222 COVID-19 vaccine. The method was immunoSEQ multiplex PCR; TCRdb's version includes in-frame clones alone and lacks a portion of them. The sample lists some 100,000 clones; around 87% were seen once. Trimming took off 3 bases at V and 7 bases at J, with 10 bases between the two ends. Per the germline V gene, CDR1 is SQVTM and CDR2 is ANQGSEA. CDR3 size: 12 residues. The sequencing used peripheral blood, collected 28 days after the second AZD1222 dose. This sequence was found in an adult who received the AZD1222 COVID-19 vaccine. The V call is TRBV29-1, the J call TRBJ2-1, with D possibly matching TRBD1 (5 bases). CDR3 loop: CSVDRTRNEQFF. The CDR3 DNA reads as TGCAGCGTTGACAGGACAAGGAATGAGCAGTTCTTC.